The text below deals with one T cell receptor beta chain. Authors' data handling: Estimation of nucleated cell counts relied on the amplification of reference gene primers. Method: immunoSEQ multiplex PCR; TCRdb's copy keeps in-frame clones and lacks some. The V and J calls and clone size come from that table; D and trimming were worked out from the DNA. The repertoire holds tens of thousands of clones, with roughly 84% as singletons. The germline gives CDR1 SGHRS, CDR2 YFSETQ. The CDR3 runs to 13 residues. Between the trimmed V and J ends, which lost 7 bases and 6 bases, there was a span of 16 bases. These data originate in a study of blood T cell repertoires in COVID-19. Study as a whole: Specimens from acute and convalescent COVID-19 originated in the United States, Italy and Spain. Sample material is recorded as cDNA or gDNA derived from T cells, B-cell-depleted T cells, or PBMCs.

The sequencing input was peripheral blood. The clonotype originates from a woman older than 75 with acute or convalescent COVID-19. The V gene is TRBV5-1, the J gene TRBJ1-1; D is undetermined. CDR3 in amino acids: CASGPSGGAEAFF. The CDR3 nucleotides read TGCGCCAGCGGCCCTTCAGGTGGCGCTGAAGCTTTCTTT.